The 10 T cell receptor beta chains in this list originate from one sample, sequenced in a study of blood T cell repertoires in COVID-19. Assay: immunoSEQ multiplex PCR; the TCRdb copy retains only in-frame clones and omits some. The table includes 150,000 to 200,000 clones, about 90% detected once. Sequenced sample: PBMCs or T cells enriched from blood (not recorded which). The receptors come from a human donor with acute COVID-19. The donor label of this sample is uncertain.

This chain uses TRBV24-1 with TRBJ2-2, with 7 bases aligning to TRBD1. CDR3 length: 16 residues. Per the germline V gene, CDR1 is KGHDR and CDR2 is SFDVKD. The V and J ends lost 4 bases and 2 bases, in that order; junction bases with no gene match: 6. The CDR3 reads CATSDAGTENTGELFF. The CDR3 DNA sequence: TGTGCCACCAGTGACGCCGGGACAGAAAACACCGGGGAGCTGTTTTTT.

Points on this clone: The junction and the germline gene differ at one end; a read error may be behind it. The chain combines TRBV7-9 with TRBJ1-1, with D hard to call. The length of the CDR3 is 14 residues. Germline assignment: CDR1 SEHNR and CDR2 FQNEAQ (reference sequence). The CDR3 sequence: CASSSGWANAEAFF. DNA of the CDR3: TGTGCCAGCAGCTCGGGGTGGGCGAACGCTGAAGCTTTCTTT.

This clone was seen more than once but under ten times. The V and J genes are TRBV4-1 and TRBJ1-4, with 8 nucleotides matching TRBD1. The V and J ends lost 2 bases and 4 bases, in that order; junction bases with no gene match: 3. Per germline, CDR1 MGHRA and CDR2 YSYEKL. The CDR3 totals 15 residues. CDR3 nucleotide sequence: TGCGCCAGCAGCCAACTGACAGGGGATAATGAAAAACTGTTTTTT. This translates into CASSQLTGDNEKLFF.

The rearrangement uses TRBV2 and TRBJ1-1, with a weak D call TRBD1 (6 bases). Trimming stripped 1 base from V and 10 bases from J, with 16 bases between. This CDR3 is 14 amino acids long. The germline CDR1 and CDR2 sequences are SNHLY and FYNNEI. The CDR3 coding sequence is TGTGCCAGCAGTGAAGGGGGGCAGGGGCCTGGAGCTTTCTTT. Protein: CASSEGGQGPGAFF.

With regard to this clone: In the same sample, other DNA sequences code for this CDR3. This chain uses TRBV7-6 with TRBJ1-3; 8 bases map to TRBD1. The CDR3 has 16 amino acids. The V and J ends lost 4 bases and 0 bases, in that order; junction bases with no gene match: 5. CDR1 is SGHVS and CDR2 is FNYEAQ in the germline V gene. CDR3 region: CASSSPGQDSGNTIYF. DNA of the CDR3: TGTGCCAGCAGCTCCCCGGGACAGGACTCTGGAAACACCATATATTTT.

This chain uses TRBV19 with TRBJ1-5; weak D call: TRBD1 (5 bases). The CDR3 runs to 17 residues. CDR1 and CDR2 (germline): LNHDA, SQIVND (reference sequence). The V and J ends lost 4 bases and 2 bases respectively, with 18 bases between them. CDR3 region: CASSTPGLPGRNQPQHF. In nucleotides, the CDR3 is TGTGCCAGTAGTACCCCGGGACTTCCTGGACGCAATCAGCCCCAGCATTTT.

This chain uses TRBV4-1 with TRBJ2-7; 10 nucleotides agree with TRBD1. The CDR3 is 15 amino acids. Germline V gene lookup returns CDR1 MGHRA and CDR2 YSYEKL. With 1 base clipped from V and 4 bases from J, the junction kept 4 bases outside the gene matches. The CDR3 coding sequence is TGCGCCAGCAGCCAAGGCCCGGGACAGGGGTACGAGCAGTACTTC. Protein product: CASSQGPGQGYEQYF.

The chain recombines TRBV18 with TRBJ2-1; the D is unclear. Trimming stripped 3 bases from V and 9 bases from J, with 12 bases between. The germline CDR1 and CDR2 sequences are KGHSH and LQKENI. CDR3 size: 13 residues. The CDR3 loop is CASSPSGAAEQFF. The DNA of the CDR3 is TGTGCCAGCTCACCCTCCGGAGCCGCTGAGCAGTTCTTC.

V is TRBV5-6 and J is TRBJ1-5, with TRBD1 identical over 10 bases. Trimming cost V 2 bases and J 6 bases; bases outside gene matches: 5. CDR3 length: 15 residues. Per germline, CDR1 SGHDT and CDR2 YYEEEE. The CDR3 is CASSFRQGAAQPQHF. For the CDR3, the DNA is TGTGCCAGCAGCTTCCGACAGGGGGCAGCTCAGCCCCAGCATTTT. The variable domain in full, completed from reference TRBV5-6 and TRBJ1-5, reads DAGVTQSPTHLIKTRGQQVTLRCSPKSGHDTVSWYQQALGQGPQFIFQYYEEEERQRGNFPDRFSGHQFPNYSSELNVNALLLGDSALYLCASSFRQGAAQPQHFGDGTRLSIL.

V is TRBV4-1 and J is TRBJ2-5, with 13 positions matching TRBD2. Germline V gives CDR1 MGHRA, CDR2 YSYEKL. The CDR3 spans 17 residues. The V segment lost 6 bases and the J segment 3 bases; nucleotides outside the gene matches: 10. CDR3 sequence reads: CASREVGLAGVKETQYF. The DNA of the CDR3 is TGCGCCAGCAGAGAAGTTGGACTAGCGGGGGTAAAAGAGACCCAGTACTTC.